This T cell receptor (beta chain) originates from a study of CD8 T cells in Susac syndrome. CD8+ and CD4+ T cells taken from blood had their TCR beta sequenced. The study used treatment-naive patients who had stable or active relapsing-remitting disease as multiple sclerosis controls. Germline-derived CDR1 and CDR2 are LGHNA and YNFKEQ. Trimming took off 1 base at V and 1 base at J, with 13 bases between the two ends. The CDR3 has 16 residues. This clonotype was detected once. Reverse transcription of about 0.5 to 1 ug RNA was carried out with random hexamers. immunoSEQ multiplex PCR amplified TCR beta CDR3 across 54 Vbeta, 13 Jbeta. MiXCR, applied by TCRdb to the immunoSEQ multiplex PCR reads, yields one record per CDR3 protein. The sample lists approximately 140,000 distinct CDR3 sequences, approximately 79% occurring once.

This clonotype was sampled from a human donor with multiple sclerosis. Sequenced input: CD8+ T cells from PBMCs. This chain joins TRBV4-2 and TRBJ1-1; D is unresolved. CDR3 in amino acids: CASSQAYGGENTEAFF. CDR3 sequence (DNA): TGTGCCAGCAGCCAAGCATATGGAGGAGAGAACACTGAAGCTTTCTTT.